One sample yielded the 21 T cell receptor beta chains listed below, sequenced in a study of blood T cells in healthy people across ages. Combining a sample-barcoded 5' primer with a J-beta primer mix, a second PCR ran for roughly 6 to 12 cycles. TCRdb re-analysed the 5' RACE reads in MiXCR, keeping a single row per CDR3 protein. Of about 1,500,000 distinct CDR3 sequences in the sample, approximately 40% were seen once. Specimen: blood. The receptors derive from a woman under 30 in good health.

The CDR3, as DNA: TGTGCCAGCAGCTTGGGGCCCCCGGGCCTCACAGATACGCAGTATTTT. This gives the protein CASSLGPPGLTDTQYF. The chain couples TRBV5-6 to TRBJ2-3; no clear D. Trimming removed 0 bases at V and 2 bases at J, with 13 bases between. The CDR3 totals 16 residues. Germline loops: CDR1 SGHDT, CDR2 YYEEEE.

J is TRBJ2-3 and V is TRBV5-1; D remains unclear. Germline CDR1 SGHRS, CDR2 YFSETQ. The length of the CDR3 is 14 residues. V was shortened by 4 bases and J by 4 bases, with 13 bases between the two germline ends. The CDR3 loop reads CASSLEATSDTQYF. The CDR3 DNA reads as TGCGCCAGCAGCCTCGAAGCAACTTCAGATACGCAGTATTTT.

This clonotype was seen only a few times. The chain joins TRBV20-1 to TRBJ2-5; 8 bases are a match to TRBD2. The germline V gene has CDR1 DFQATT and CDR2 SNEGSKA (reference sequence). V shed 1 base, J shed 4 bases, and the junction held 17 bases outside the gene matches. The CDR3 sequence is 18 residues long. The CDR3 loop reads CSARGELAAGRDSETQYF. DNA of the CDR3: TGCAGTGCTAGAGGGGAACTAGCGGCGGGGCGGGATTCAGAGACCCAGTACTTC.

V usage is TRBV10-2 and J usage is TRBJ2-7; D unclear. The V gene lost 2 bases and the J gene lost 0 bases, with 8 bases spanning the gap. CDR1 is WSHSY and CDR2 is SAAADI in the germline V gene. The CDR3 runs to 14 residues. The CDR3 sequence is CASSEDANSYEQYF. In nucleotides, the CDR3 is TGCGCCAGCAGTGAGGACGCCAACTCCTACGAGCAGTACTTC.

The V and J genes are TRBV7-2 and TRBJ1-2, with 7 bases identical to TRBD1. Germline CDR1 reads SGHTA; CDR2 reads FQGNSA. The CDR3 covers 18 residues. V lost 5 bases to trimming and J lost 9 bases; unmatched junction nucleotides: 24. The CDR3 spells CASSQDSFRGAAAYSYTF. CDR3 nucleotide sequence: TGTGCCAGCAGCCAAGACAGTTTCAGGGGGGCGGCGGCTTATAGCTACACCTTC.

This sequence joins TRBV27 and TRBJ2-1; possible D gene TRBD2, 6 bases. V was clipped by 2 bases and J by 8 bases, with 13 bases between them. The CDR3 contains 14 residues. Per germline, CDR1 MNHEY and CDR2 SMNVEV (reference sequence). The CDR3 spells CASSLRRDRDEQFF. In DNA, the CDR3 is TGTGCCAGCAGTTTAAGGAGGGACCGAGATGAGCAGTTCTTC.

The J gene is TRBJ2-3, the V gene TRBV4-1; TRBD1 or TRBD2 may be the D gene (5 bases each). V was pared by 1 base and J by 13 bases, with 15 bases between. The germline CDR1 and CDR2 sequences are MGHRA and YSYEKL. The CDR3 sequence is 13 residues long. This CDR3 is CASSQAEPGRKYF. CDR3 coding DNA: TGCGCCAGCAGCCAAGCCGAGCCGGGACGAAAGTATTTT.

CDR3 region: CASQGALYNEQFF. The CDR3 DNA reads as TGTGCCAGTCAGGGGGCATTATACAATGAGCAGTTCTTC. The chain combines TRBV14 with TRBJ2-1; 8 nucleotides align to TRBD1. V dropped 9 bases and J dropped 4; count of bases not matched to a gene: 5. Germline V gene sequence: CDR1 SGHDN, CDR2 FVKESK. This CDR3 has 13 amino acids.

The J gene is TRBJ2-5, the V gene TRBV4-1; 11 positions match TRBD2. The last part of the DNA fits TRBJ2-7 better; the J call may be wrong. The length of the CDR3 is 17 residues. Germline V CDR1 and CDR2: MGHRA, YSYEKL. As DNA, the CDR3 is TGCGCCAGCAGCCAAGATCGCCAGACTAGCGGGGACTACGAGCAGTACTTC. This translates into CASSQDRQTSGDYEQYF.

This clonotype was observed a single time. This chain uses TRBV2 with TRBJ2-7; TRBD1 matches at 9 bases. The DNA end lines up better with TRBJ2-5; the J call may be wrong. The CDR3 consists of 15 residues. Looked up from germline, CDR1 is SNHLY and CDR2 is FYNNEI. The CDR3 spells CASSRDRAVVETQYF. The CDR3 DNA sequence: TGTGCCAGCAGTAGGGACAGGGCGGTTGTGGAGACCCAGTACTTC.

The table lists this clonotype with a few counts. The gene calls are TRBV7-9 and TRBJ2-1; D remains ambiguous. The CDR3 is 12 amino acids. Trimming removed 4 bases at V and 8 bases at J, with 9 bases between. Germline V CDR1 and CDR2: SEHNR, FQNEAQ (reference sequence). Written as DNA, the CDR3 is TGTGCCAGCAGCTACACTACTTATGAGCAGTTCTTC. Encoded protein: CASSYTTYEQFF. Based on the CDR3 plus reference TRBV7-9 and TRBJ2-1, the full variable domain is DTGVSQNPRHKITKRGQNVTFRCDPISEHNRLYWYRQTLGQGPEFLTYFQNEAQLEKSRLLSDRFSAERPKGSFSTLEIQRTEQGDSAMYLCASSYTTYEQFFGPGTRLTVL.

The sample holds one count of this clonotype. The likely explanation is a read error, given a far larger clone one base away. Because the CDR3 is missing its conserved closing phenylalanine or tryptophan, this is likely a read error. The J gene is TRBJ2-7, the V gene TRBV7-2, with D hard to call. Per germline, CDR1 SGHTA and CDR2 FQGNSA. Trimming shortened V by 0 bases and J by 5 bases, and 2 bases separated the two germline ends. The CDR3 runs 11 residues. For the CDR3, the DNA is TGTGCCAGCAGCTTAGCGAACGAGCAGTACTCC. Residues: CASSLANEQYS.

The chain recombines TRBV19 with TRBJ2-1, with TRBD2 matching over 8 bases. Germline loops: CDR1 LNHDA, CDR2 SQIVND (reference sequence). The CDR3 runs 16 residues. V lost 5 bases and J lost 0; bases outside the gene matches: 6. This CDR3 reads CASSGGLARSYNEQFF. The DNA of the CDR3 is TGTGCCAGTAGTGGAGGACTAGCCCGCTCCTACAATGAGCAGTTCTTC.

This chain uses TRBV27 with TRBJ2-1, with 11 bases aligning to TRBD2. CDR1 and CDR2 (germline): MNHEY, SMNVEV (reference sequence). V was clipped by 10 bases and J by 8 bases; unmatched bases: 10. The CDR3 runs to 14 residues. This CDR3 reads CATAIAGGPDEQFF. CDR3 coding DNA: TGTGCCACCGCTATAGCGGGGGGGCCGGATGAGCAGTTCTTC.

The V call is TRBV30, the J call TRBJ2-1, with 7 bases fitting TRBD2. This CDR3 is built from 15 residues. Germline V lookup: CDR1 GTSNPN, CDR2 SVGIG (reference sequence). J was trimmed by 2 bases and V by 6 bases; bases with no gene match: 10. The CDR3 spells CACTVGGGPYNEQFF. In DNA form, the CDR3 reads TGTGCCTGTACGGTGGGCGGGGGACCCTACAATGAGCAGTTCTTC.

CDR3 amino acids: CASRGLTPGRWYGYTF. The CDR3 DNA follows: TGTGCCAGCCGTGGCCTGACACCAGGGAGGTGGTATGGCTACACCTTC. V and J are TRBV7-8 and TRBJ1-2; tentatively, D is TRBD1 (5 bases). V lost 8 bases and J lost 5, with 24 bases in between. Germline assignment: CDR1 SGHVS and CDR2 FQNEAQ. This CDR3 has 16 amino acids. The full variable domain, with the rest looked up from reference TRBV7-8 and TRBJ1-2, is GAGVSQSPRYKVAKRGQDVALRCDPISGHVSLFWYQQALGQGPEFLTYFQNEAQLDKSGLPSDRFFAERPEGSVSTLKIQRTQQEDSAVYLCASRGLTPGRWYGYTFGSGTRLTVV.

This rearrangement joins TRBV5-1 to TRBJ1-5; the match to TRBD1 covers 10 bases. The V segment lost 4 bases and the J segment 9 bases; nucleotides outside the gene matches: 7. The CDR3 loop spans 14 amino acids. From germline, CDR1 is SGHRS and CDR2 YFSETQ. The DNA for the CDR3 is TGCGCCAGCAGCGAAGGGACAGGGGAAGGGCCCCAGCATTTT. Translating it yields CASSEGTGEGPQHF.

CDR3 DNA sequence: TGTGCCAGCAGTGCCCTGGGGAGGGGACCCTACAATGAGCAGTTCTTC. It yields the protein CASSALGRGPYNEQFF. J is TRBJ2-1 and V is TRBV12-3 or TRBV12-4; TRBD2 matches 7 bases. The CDR3 is 16 residues long. V lost 5 bases to trimming and J lost 2 bases; unmatched junction nucleotides: 9.

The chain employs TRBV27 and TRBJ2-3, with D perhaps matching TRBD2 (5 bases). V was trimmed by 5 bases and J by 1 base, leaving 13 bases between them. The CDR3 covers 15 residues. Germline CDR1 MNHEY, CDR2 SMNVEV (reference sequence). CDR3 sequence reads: CASSPKMRGTDTQYF. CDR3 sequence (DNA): TGTGCCAGCAGTCCTAAGATGAGGGGCACAGATACGCAGTATTTT.

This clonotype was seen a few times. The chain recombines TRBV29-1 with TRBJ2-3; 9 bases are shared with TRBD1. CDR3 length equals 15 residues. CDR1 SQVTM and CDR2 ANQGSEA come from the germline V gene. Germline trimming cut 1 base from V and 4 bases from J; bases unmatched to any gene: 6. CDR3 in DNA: TGCAGCGTTGAAGTTACAGGGGGCTACGCAGATACGCAGTATTTT. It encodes CSVEVTGGYADTQYF.

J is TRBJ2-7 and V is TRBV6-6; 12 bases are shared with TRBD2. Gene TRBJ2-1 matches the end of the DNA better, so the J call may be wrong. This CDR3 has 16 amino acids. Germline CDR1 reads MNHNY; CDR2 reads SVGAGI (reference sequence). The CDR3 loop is CASSYSPLAGGNEQFF. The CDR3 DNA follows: TGTGCCAGCAGTTACTCGCCACTAGCGGGGGGCAATGAGCAGTTCTTC.